These T cell receptor beta chains were read from a single sample in a study of T cell responses to AZD1222 COVID-19 vaccine. The data were produced by immunoSEQ multiplex PCR, yet TCRdb's version contains in-frame clones alone and is incomplete. The table shows roughly 140,000 clones, with more than 70% occurring only once. The sequencing here drew on peripheral blood, taken on day 0 of MenACWY control vaccination. The source is an adult in good health. Each CDR3 is given with its conserved first and last residue. D genes are given only for firm matches. Only part of the rows carry a size: once, few, many, or a class if the clone is expanded.

v_call	clone_size	j_call	d_call	cdr3_nt	cdr3_aa
TRBV6-5	.	TRBJ1-5	.	TGTGCCAGCTCCACATCTCATCAGCCCCAGCATTTT	CASSTSHQPQHF
TRBV9	.	TRBJ2-1	TRBD1	TGTGCCAGCAGCGTTACGGGACAGGTGTCCTACAATGAGCAGTTCTTC	CASSVTGQVSYNEQFF
TRBV7-3	.	TRBJ2-1	.	TGTGCCAGCAGCTCGGTGGACGATGATCACAGTGAGCAGTTCTTC	CASSSVDDDHSEQFF
TRBV14	.	TRBJ2-7	.	TGTGCCAGCAGCCAAAACTTGATAAGTATTCACGAGCAGTACTTC	CASSQNLISIHEQYF
TRBV6-2/TRBV6-3	.	TRBJ2-3	.	TGTGCCAGCAGTTGGGACCGGCCAGATACGCAGTATTTT	CASSWDRPDTQYF
TRBV4-3	few	TRBJ2-7	.	TGCGCCAGCAGCCAAGATTCAGGGTCCCACGAGCAGTACTTC	CASSQDSGSHEQYF
TRBV5-4	once	TRBJ1-2	.	TGTGCCAGCAGCTTGTCTCGGAGGGGGACCTATGGCTACACCTTC	CASSLSRRGTYGYTF
TRBV5-1	.	TRBJ2-1	.	TGCGCCAGCAGTACAGCGGGCAGCTCCTACAATGAGCAGTTCTTC	CASSTAGSSYNEQFF
TRBV7-8	.	TRBJ2-3	.	TGTGCCAGCAGCCGGGGCAGAGATACGCAGTATTTT	CASSRGRDTQYF
TRBV28	.	TRBJ2-3	.	TGTGCCAGCAGTTCATCGGGAGATACGCAGTATTTT	CASSSSGDTQYF
TRBV7-2	.	TRBJ1-6	.	TGTGCCAGCAGCTTAGGGCGGATACCTAATTCACCCCTCCACTTT	CASSLGRIPNSPLHF
TRBV4-1	few	TRBJ2-1	TRBD2	TGCGCCAGCAGCCTTGGGGGGGTTGAGCAGTTCTTC	CASSLGGVEQFF
TRBV27	.	TRBJ1-1	.	TGTGCCAGCAGGGTATGGGGGGGCACTGAAGCTTTCTTT	CASRVWGGTEAFF
TRBV4-1	.	TRBJ1-3	TRBD1	TGCGCCAGCAGCCAAGATTGGACAGGGAAGGCAGGAAACACCATATATTTT	CASSQDWTGKAGNTIYF
TRBV7-6	.	TRBJ2-1	TRBD2	TGTGCCAGCAGCTTTGCCAATTGGGGGAGGGCCACAAATGAGCAGTTCTTC	CASSFANWGRATNEQFF
TRBV19	.	TRBJ1-1	.	TGTGCCAGTAGTATCGAACAGGGGAACACTGAAGCTTTCTTT	CASSIEQGNTEAFF